Presented here are 5 T cell receptor beta chains from one specimen sequenced in a study of T cell responses to AZD1222 COVID-19 vaccine. TCRdb keeps only in-frame clones here, not all; method: immunoSEQ multiplex PCR. The data contain approximately 110,000 clones, roughly 84% of them singletons. Source: peripheral blood, taken on day 0 of AZD1222 vaccination. These TCRs come from an adult in good health.

In its sample, this clone was seen once. The chain links TRBV6-5 to TRBJ2-2; no definite D call. CDR1 and CDR2 (germline): MNHEY, SVGAGI. The germline V and J ends were trimmed by 2 bases and 5 bases, with 9 bases remaining between them. The CDR3 has 14 residues. CDR3 in DNA: TGTGCCAGCAGTTACCAAGGGCAAACCGGGGAGCTGTTTTTT. Translating gives CASSYQGQTGELFF.

This rearrangement joins TRBV4-1 to TRBJ2-7, with unresolved D. CDR1 MGHRA and CDR2 YSYEKL come from the germline V gene. CDR3 size: 14 residues. Between the trimmed V and J ends, which lost 5 bases and 5 bases, there was a span of 16 bases. The CDR3 coding sequence is TGCGCCAGCAGCTTTGGCGGTGGAAAGGACGAGCAGTACTTC. This translates into CASSFGGGKDEQYF.

For the CDR3, the DNA is TGTGCCAGCAGCTTAGAACCAACTTGGGAGACCCAGTACTTC. It specifies CASSLEPTWETQYF. The rearrangement links TRBV11-2 to TRBJ2-5, with unresolved D. CDR1 SGHAT and CDR2 FQNNGV come from the germline V gene. The CDR3 runs 14 residues. Trimming removed 0 bases at V and 5 bases at J, with 10 bases between. The full variable domain, with the rest looked up from reference TRBV11-2 and TRBJ2-5, is EAGVAQSPRYKIIEKRQSVAFWCNPISGHATLYWYQQILGQGPKLLIQFQNNGVVDDSQLPKDRFSAERLKGVDSTLKIQPAKLEDSAVYLCASSLEPTWETQYFGPGTRLLVL.

The genes are TRBV5-4 and TRBJ2-7; 8 nucleotides line up with TRBD2. Germline lookup yields CDR1 SGHNT and CDR2 YYREEE (reference sequence). V was clipped by 4 bases and J by 1 base; unmatched bases: 7. The CDR3 sequence is 15 residues long. CDR3 residues: CASSLGGGRSYEQYF. CDR3 coding DNA: TGTGCCAGCAGCCTGGGGGGCGGGAGGTCCTACGAGCAGTACTTC.

The gene calls are TRBV21-1 and TRBJ2-7; TRBD1 is the table's D call, not checked against the DNA. TRBV21-1 is an annotated pseudogene. The CDR3 loop spans 16 amino acids. This chain's CDR3 is CASSKGGGTGGCEQYF. The CDR3 coding sequence is TGTGCCAGCAGCAAAGGTGGAGGGACAGGGGGCTGCGAGCAGTACTTC.